Below, 25 T cell receptor beta chains from the same sample are listed, as sequenced in a study of T cells in Graves' hyperthyroidism and ophthalmopathy. RNA transcripts served as the template for amplifying TCR beta CDR3 regions. The HTBI primer set drove a first-round RT-PCR of the TCR CDR3. In TCRdb, the multiplex PCR reads were re-called with MiXCR into one record per CDR3 protein. This table has about 560,000 distinct CDR3 sequences, about half appearing once. Material for sequencing was peripheral blood or thyroid tissue (not recorded which). The receptors were sampled from a woman between 18 and 30 years old with Graves' hyperthyroidism.

The chain uses TRBV25-1 and TRBJ1-1, with unresolved D. Per the germline V gene, CDR1 is MGHDK and CDR2 is SYGVNS. V was shortened by 7 bases and J by 10 bases, with 22 bases between the two germline ends. The CDR3 is 14 residues long. CDR3 amino acids: CASTQSQKGTAAFF. In DNA form, the CDR3 reads TGTGCCAGCACTCAATCCCAAAAGGGTACGGCAGCTTTCTTT.

The table lists this clonotype with many counts. This chain links TRBV2 with TRBJ2-5; TRBD2 matches at 7 bases. J gave up 4 bases and V 2 bases, and 7 bases lay outside the gene matches. The CDR3 is made up of 15 amino acids. Germline loops: CDR1 SNHLY, CDR2 FYNNEI. Here the CDR3 reads CASSETGGVRETQYF. In DNA, the CDR3 is TGTGCCAGCAGTGAAACGGGAGGAGTTAGAGAGACCCAGTACTTC.

This clonotype was seen more than once but under ten times. This chain connects TRBV4-1 to TRBJ1-1, with D possibly being TRBD1 (5 bases). This CDR3 is built from 16 residues. Germline assignment: CDR1 MGHRA and CDR2 YSYEKL. V lost 1 base to trimming and J lost 0 bases, with 12 bases between them. CDR3 protein: CASSQGVTGLNTEAFF. CDR3 bases: TGCGCCAGCAGCCAAGGTGTTACAGGACTGAACACTGAAGCTTTCTTT.

The J gene is TRBJ2-5, the V gene TRBV6-4; TRBD1 matches 7 bases. Germline V lookup: CDR1 MRHNA, CDR2 SNTAGT. The CDR3 runs to 13 residues. V was clipped by 4 bases and J by 11 bases; unmatched bases: 10. Here the CDR3 reads CASSGHDRVEQYF. The CDR3 DNA reads as TGTGCCAGCAGTGGACACGACAGGGTTGAGCAGTACTTC.

Comment on this clonotype: The junction does not match germline at one end; this may be a read error. CDR3 sequence: CASSYRGANQPQHF. The CDR3 region has the DNA TGTGCCAGCAGTTACAGGGGCGCCAATCAGCCCCAGCATTTT. The chain has TRBV10-3 and TRBJ1-5, with 7 bases matching TRBD1. Germline V CDR1 and CDR2: ENHRY, SYGVKD. The CDR3 has 14 residues.

This chain connects TRBV7-9 to TRBJ1-2; 7 bases are a match to TRBD1. The CDR3 runs 12 residues. Germline V CDR1 and CDR2: SEHNR, FQNEAQ (reference sequence). V lost 9 bases to trimming and J lost 2 bases; unmatched junction nucleotides: 3. CDR3 sequence: CASGDRNYGYTF. CDR3 DNA: TGTGCCAGTGGGGACAGAAACTATGGCTACACCTTC.

This clonotype was detected ten times or more. The chain is built from TRBV2 and TRBJ1-2; D is perhaps TRBD1 (6 bases). CDR3 size: 12 residues. Germline lookup yields CDR1 SNHLY and CDR2 FYNNEI. V shed 8 bases and J shed 4 bases, with 11 bases lying between them. The CDR3 loop is CASRQDLYGYTF. The DNA of the CDR3 is TGTGCCAGCCGACAGGACCTCTATGGCTACACCTTC.

This clonotype was picked up a small number of times. This chain connects TRBV9 to TRBJ2-7; D unclear. Germline-derived CDR1 and CDR2 are SGDLS and YYNGEE. V was pared by 5 bases and J by 2 bases, with 14 bases between. The CDR3 spans 14 residues. CDR3 in DNA: TGTGCCAGCAGTGAAACGGGCCGCCCCTACGAGCAGTACTTC. It specifies CASSETGRPYEQYF.

As for this clonotype: This may come from a read error, since a much larger clone is one base off. V and J are TRBV10-3 and TRBJ2-7; a possible D gene is TRBD2 (7 bases). Trimming left V 6 bases short and J 9 bases short, with 18 bases between. The length of the CDR3 is 13 residues. Germline CDR1 ENHRY, CDR2 SYGVKD. CDR3 sequence: CAIRLRGAHGQYF. CDR3 nucleotide sequence: TGTGCCATCAGGTTACGGGGGGCCCACGGGCAGTACTTC.

The CDR3 region has the DNA TGTGCCAGCAGCCTCACCTACAGGGTTGGTAATCAGCCCCAGCATTTT. This gives the protein CASSLTYRVGNQPQHF. This sequence joins TRBV7-9 and TRBJ1-5; TRBD1 might be the D (6 bases). Trimming stripped 5 bases from V and 4 bases from J, with 18 bases between. The CDR3 spans 16 residues. CDR1 is SEHNR, CDR2 FQNEAQ, per germline (reference sequence).

The sample holds a few counts of this clonotype. J is TRBJ1-1 and V is TRBV2; tentative D call: TRBD1 (5 bases). V gave up 2 bases and J gave up 10 bases, with 20 bases separating them. Germline CDR1 reads SNHLY; CDR2 reads FYNNEI. This CDR3 spans 15 amino acids. The CDR3 nucleotides are TGTGCCAGCAGTGAAAGGGGACTCGGGTCTCGAGGAGCTTTCTTT. Amino acids: CASSERGLGSRGAFF.

This clonotype was seen many times. The V gene is TRBV20-1, the J gene TRBJ1-5; the match to TRBD1 covers 7 bases. This CDR3 spans 13 amino acids. Trimming removed 6 bases from V and 6 bases from J; junction bases left unmatched: 8. The V gene's germline CDR1 is DFQATT and CDR2 SNEGSKA (reference sequence). The CDR3 nucleotides are TGCAGTGCCCGGGACAGCTGGAGTCAGCCCCAGCATTTT. Translated, it gives CSARDSWSQPQHF.

J is TRBJ1-4 and V is TRBV12-3 or TRBV12-4; 9 bases align to TRBD1. After removal of 6 bases from V and 8 bases from J, the junction contained 13 bases not matched to a gene. The CDR3 contains 16 residues. CDR3 nucleotides: TGTGCCAGCAGCTCCACTGCCGGGACAGGGACAGAAAAACTGTTTTTT. Translation: CASSSTAGTGTEKLFF.

This chain joins TRBV2 and TRBJ1-6, with D maybe TRBD1 (6 bases). Looked up from germline, CDR1 is SNHLY and CDR2 is FYNNEI. Trimming took 3 bases from V and 7 from J, leaving 10 bases between them. This CDR3 contains 14 residues. The CDR3 sequence: CASSEWTANSPLHF. In nucleotides, the CDR3 is TGTGCCAGCAGTGAGTGGACAGCGAATTCACCCCTCCACTTT. Based on the CDR3 plus reference TRBV2 and TRBJ1-6, the full variable domain is EPEVTQTPSHQVTQMGQEVILRCVPISNHLYFYWYRQILGQKVEFLVSFYNNEISEKSEIFDDQFSVERPDGSNFTLKIRSTKLEDSAMYFCASSEWTANSPLHFGNGTRLTVT.

The genes are TRBV7-2 and TRBJ2-7; no definite D call. This CDR3 is built from 16 residues. The V end lost 2 bases, the J end lost 2 bases, and 16 bases lay between the germline ends. Germline loops: CDR1 SGHTA, CDR2 FQGNSA. This CDR3 reads CASSLTARGVTYEQYF. The CDR3 DNA reads as TGTGCCAGCAGCTTAACCGCCCGCGGAGTGACCTACGAGCAGTACTTC.

Comments on this clonotype: A read error may explain this, as a much larger clone is one base away. The gene calls are TRBV24-1 and TRBJ2-5; D gene uncertain. V was pared by 6 bases and J by 0 bases, with 10 bases between. Per germline, CDR1 KGHDR and CDR2 SFDVKD. This CDR3 contains 14 residues. The DNA of the CDR3 is TGTGCCACCAGTTCGGCAGCGTACCAAGAGACCCAGTACTTC. Translated: CATSSAAYQETQYF.

With regard to this clonotype: One end of the junction is discordant with germline, which a read error may explain. In nucleotides, the CDR3 is TGTGCCACCAGCAGCCAGACACAGTACTTC. This encodes CATSSQTQYF. This chain connects TRBV15 to TRBJ2-5, with no clear D. Germline V lookup: CDR1 LNHNV, CDR2 YYDKDF (reference sequence). This CDR3 region has 10 residues.

The rearrangement links TRBV7-2 to TRBJ2-7, with unresolved D. From germline, CDR1 is SGHTA and CDR2 FQGNSA. Trimming took off 2 bases at V and 6 bases at J, with 14 bases between the two ends. This CDR3 has 14 amino acids. The CDR3 nucleotides read TGTGCCAGCAGCTTAAAGAGATCGAGTGCCGAGCAGTACTTC. Its translation is CASSLKRSSAEQYF.

V usage is TRBV2 and J usage is TRBJ1-6, with D unresolved. Trimming cost V 3 bases and J 8 bases, with 8 bases left between them. Germline V lookup: CDR1 SNHLY, CDR2 FYNNEI. This CDR3 has 13 amino acids. Here the CDR3 DNA reads TGTGCCAGCAGTGAGGGCGGGGATTCACCCCTCCACTTT. Translating gives CASSEGGDSPLHF.

Details on this clonotype: A read error may explain this, as a much larger clone is one base away. V is TRBV24-1 and J is TRBJ2-5, with 10 nucleotides matching TRBD1. The CDR3 covers 16 residues. Losses at the gene ends were 0 bases for V and 3 bases for J; bases not matched to a gene: 3. Germline CDR1 is KGHDR and CDR2 is SFDVKD. CDR3 loop: CATSDLPGTGEETQYF. The CDR3 DNA sequence: TGTGCCACCAGTGATTTGCCCGGGACAGGGGAAGAGACCCAGTACTTC.

In this sample, this clonotype turned up a few times. The rearrangement links TRBV7-2 to TRBJ1-6; tentatively, D is TRBD1 (5 bases). Germline V CDR1 and CDR2: SGHTA, FQGNSA. V lost 2 bases to trimming and J lost 6 bases, with 14 bases between them. The CDR3 has 16 amino acids. The CDR3 DNA reads TGTGCCAGCAGCTTACTGGCAGGGCGGCGTAATTCACCCCTCCACTTT. It specifies CASSLLAGRRNSPLHF.

This clonotype was seen a handful of times. The V gene is TRBV2, the J gene TRBJ1-2; possible D gene TRBD1, 6 bases. This CDR3 comprises 15 residues. V gave up 8 bases and J gave up 4 bases, with 20 bases separating them. Germline assignment: CDR1 SNHLY and CDR2 FYNNEI. This CDR3 reads CASPQTMGAAYGYTF. CDR3 nucleotide sequence: TGTGCCAGCCCTCAAACCATGGGGGCGGCCTATGGCTACACCTTC.

This clonotype has ten or more counts. The chain links TRBV15 to TRBJ1-5, with 8 bases that match TRBD1. From germline, CDR1 is LNHNV and CDR2 YYDKDF (reference sequence). V trimming: 3 bases; J trimming: 4 bases; junction bases outside the gene matches: 5. The CDR3 is 15 amino acids. The chain's CDR3 is CATSSDRGRNQPQHF. The CDR3 region has the DNA TGTGCCACCAGCAGTGACAGGGGACGAAATCAGCCCCAGCATTTT. The variable domain in full, completed from reference TRBV15 and TRBJ1-5, reads DAMVIQNPRYQVTQFGKPVTLSCSQTLNHNVMYWYQQKSSQAPKLLFHYYDKDFNNEADTPDNFQSRRPNTSFCFLDIRSPGLGDTAMYLCATSSDRGRNQPQHFGDGTRLSIL.

The V gene is TRBV15, the J gene TRBJ2-7, with 8 bases aligning to TRBD2. The trim removed 0 bases at V and 5 bases at J, leaving 9 bases unmatched. Germline CDR1 is LNHNV and CDR2 is YYDKDF (reference sequence). This CDR3 is built from 16 residues. CDR3 amino acids: CATSRDQTGGLDEQYF. CDR3 nucleotides: TGTGCCACCAGCAGAGATCAAACGGGAGGGCTGGACGAGCAGTACTTC.

The rearrangement joins TRBV20-1 to TRBJ2-7, with D maybe TRBD1 (5 bases). This CDR3 comprises 13 residues. Germline V gene data show CDR1 as DFQATT and CDR2 as SNEGSKA (reference sequence). CDR3 DNA sequence: TGCAGCGCTGGGGCCAGCGCCTCCTACGAGCAGTACTTC. Translated: CSAGASASYEQYF.